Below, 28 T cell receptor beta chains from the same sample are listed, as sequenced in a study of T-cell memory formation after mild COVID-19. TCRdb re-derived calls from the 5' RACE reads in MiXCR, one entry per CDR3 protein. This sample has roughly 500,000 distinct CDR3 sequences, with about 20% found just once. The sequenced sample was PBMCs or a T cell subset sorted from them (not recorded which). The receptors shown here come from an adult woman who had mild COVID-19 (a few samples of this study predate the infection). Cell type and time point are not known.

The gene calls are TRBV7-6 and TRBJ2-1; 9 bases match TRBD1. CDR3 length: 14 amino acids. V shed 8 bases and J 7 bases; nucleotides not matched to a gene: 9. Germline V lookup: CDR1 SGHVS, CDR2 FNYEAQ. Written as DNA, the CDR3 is TGTGCCAGCTTACCGGGACAGGGATGGAATGAGCAGTTCTTC. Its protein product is CASLPGQGWNEQFF. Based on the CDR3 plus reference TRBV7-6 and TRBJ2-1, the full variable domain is GAGVSQSPRYKVTKRGQDVALRCDPISGHVSLYWYRQALGQGPEFLTYFNYEAQQDKSGLPNDRFSAERPEGSISTLTIQRTEQRDSAMYRCASLPGQGWNEQFFGPGTRLTVL.

This CDR3 is CSVVTGAWNTEAFF. CDR3 in DNA: TGCAGCGTTGTAACAGGGGCCTGGAACACTGAAGCTTTCTTT. V is TRBV29-1 and J is TRBJ1-1, with TRBD1 matching 7 bases. V trimming: 4 bases; J trimming: 1 base; junction bases outside the gene matches: 6. Per germline, CDR1 SQVTM and CDR2 ANQGSEA. CDR3 size: 14 residues.

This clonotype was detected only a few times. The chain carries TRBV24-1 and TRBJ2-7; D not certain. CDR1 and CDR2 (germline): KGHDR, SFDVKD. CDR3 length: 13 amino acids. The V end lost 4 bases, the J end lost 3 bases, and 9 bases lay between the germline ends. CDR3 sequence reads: CATSDSGDYEQYF. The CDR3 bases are TGTGCCACCAGTGACTCTGGAGACTACGAGCAGTACTTC.

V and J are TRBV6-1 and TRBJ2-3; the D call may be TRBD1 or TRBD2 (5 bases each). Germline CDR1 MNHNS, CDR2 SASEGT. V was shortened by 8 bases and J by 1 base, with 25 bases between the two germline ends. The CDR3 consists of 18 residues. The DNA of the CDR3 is TGTGCCAGCTCGTGGACCGATGTACTCAGAGGGGGCACAGATACGCAGTATTTT. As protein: CASSWTDVLRGGTDTQYF.

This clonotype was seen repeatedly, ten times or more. CDR3 nucleotides: TGTGCCAGCAGCGCCACCTACGAGCAGTACTTC. It translates to CASSATYEQYF. The chain uses TRBV5-5 and TRBJ2-7; D is uncertain. Trimming took 4 bases from V and 2 from J, leaving 4 bases between them. The V gene's germline CDR1 is SGHKS and CDR2 YYEKEE (reference sequence). There are 11 residues in the CDR3. The full variable domain, with the rest looked up from reference TRBV5-5 and TRBJ2-7, is DAGVTQSPTHLIKTRGQQVTLRCSPISGHKSVSWYQQVLGQGPQFIFQYYEKEERGRGNFPDRFSARQFPNYSSELNVNALLLGDSALYLCASSATYEQYFGPGTRLTVT.

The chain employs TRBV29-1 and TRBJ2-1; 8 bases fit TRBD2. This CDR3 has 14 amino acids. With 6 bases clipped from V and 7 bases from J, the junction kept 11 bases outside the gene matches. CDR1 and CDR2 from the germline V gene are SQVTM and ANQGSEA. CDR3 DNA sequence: TGCAGCGTCTTGCCAAGCGGGGGCCGAAATGAGCAGTTCTTC. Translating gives CSVLPSGGRNEQFF.

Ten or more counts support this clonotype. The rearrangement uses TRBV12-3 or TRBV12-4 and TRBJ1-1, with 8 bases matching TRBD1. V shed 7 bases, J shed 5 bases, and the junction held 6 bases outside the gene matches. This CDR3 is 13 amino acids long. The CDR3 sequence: CASTRTGRTEAFF. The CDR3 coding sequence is TGTGCCAGCACCCGGACAGGGCGGACTGAAGCTTTCTTT.

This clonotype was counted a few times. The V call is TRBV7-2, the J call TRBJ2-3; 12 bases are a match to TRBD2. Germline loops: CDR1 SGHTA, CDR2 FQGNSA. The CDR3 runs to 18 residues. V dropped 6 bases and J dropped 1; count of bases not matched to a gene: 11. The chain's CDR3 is CASRFPLLAGGRTDTQYF. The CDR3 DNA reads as TGTGCCAGCAGGTTCCCTCTACTAGCGGGAGGCCGCACAGATACGCAGTATTTT.

The CDR3 sequence: CASSDGTGKTIYF. As DNA, the CDR3 is TGCGCCAGCAGCGATGGGACCGGGAAAACCATATATTTT. The chain is built from TRBV4-1 and TRBJ1-3; TRBD1 is a possible D gene (5 bases). Trimming took off 5 bases at V and 10 bases at J, with 15 bases between the two ends. This CDR3 is built from 13 residues. CDR1 is MGHRA and CDR2 is YSYEKL in the germline V gene.

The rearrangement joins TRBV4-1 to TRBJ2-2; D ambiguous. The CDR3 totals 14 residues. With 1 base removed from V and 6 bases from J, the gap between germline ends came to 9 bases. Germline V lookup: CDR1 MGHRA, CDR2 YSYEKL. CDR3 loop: CASSQVGRSGELFF. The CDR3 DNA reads TGCGCCAGCAGCCAAGTAGGGCGTTCCGGGGAGCTGTTTTTT.

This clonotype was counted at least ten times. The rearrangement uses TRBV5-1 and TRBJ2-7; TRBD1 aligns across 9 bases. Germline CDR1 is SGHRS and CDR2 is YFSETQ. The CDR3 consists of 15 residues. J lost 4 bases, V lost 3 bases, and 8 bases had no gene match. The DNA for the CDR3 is TGCGCCAGCAGCTCCTCCGGGACAGGGAGGTACGAGCAGTACTTC. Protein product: CASSSSGTGRYEQYF.

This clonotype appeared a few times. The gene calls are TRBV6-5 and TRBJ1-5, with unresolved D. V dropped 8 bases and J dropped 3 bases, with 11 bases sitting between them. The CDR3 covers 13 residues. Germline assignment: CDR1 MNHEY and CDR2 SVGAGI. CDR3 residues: CASGLFANQPQHF. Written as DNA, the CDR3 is TGTGCCAGCGGCCTCTTCGCCAATCAGCCCCAGCATTTT.

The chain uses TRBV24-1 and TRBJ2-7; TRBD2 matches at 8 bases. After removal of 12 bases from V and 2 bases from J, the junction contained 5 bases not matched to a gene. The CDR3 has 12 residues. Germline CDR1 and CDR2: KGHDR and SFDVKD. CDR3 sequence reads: CAPGRGAYEQYF. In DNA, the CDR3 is TGTGCCCCGGGGCGGGGGGCCTACGAGCAGTACTTC.

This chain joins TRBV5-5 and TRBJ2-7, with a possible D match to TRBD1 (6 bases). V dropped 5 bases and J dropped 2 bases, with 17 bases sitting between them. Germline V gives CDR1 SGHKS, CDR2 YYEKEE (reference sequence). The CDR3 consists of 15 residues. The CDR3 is CASSRVRDTTYEQYF. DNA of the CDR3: TGTGCCAGCAGTCGGGTCCGGGACACAACCTACGAGCAGTACTTC.

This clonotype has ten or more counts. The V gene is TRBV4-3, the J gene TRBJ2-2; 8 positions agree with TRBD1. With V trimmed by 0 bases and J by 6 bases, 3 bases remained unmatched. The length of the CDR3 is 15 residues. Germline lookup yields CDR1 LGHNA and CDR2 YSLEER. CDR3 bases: TGCGCCAGCAGCCAAGACAGGGGGCGCCCCGGGGAGCTGTTTTTT. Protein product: CASSQDRGRPGELFF.

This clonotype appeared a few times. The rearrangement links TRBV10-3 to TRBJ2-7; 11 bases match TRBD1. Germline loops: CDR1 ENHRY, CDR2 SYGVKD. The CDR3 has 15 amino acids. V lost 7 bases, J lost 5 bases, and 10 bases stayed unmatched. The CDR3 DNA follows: TGTGCCATCACCCCCTCCGGGACAGGGGGGAACGAGCAGTACTTC. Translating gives CAITPSGTGGNEQYF.

CDR3 nucleotide sequence: TGCAGTGCTAGGTTGGACAGGGTGGAAGAGACCCAGTACTTC. Translating it yields CSARLDRVEETQYF. The rearrangement uses TRBV20-1 and TRBJ2-5, with 8 nucleotides matching TRBD1. The CDR3 has 14 amino acids. V lost 3 bases, J lost 3 bases, and 6 bases stayed unmatched. The germline gives CDR1 DFQATT, CDR2 SNEGSKA (reference sequence).

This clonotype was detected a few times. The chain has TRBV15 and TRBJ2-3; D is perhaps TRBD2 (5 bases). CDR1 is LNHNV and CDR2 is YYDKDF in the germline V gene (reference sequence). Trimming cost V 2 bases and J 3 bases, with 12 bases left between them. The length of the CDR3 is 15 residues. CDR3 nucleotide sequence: TGTGCCACCAGCAGAACTGGGAGTAGTACAGATACGCAGTATTTT. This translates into CATSRTGSSTDTQYF.

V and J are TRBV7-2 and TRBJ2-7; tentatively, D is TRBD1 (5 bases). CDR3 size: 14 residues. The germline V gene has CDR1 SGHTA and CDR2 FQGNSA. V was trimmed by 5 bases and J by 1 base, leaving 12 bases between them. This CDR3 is CASSNRSPSYEQYF. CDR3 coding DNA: TGTGCCAGCAGCAACAGGTCCCCTTCCTACGAGCAGTACTTC.

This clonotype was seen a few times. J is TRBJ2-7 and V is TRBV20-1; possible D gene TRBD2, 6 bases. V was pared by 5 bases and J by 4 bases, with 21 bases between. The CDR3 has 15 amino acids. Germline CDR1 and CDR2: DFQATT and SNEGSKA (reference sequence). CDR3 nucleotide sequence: TGCAGTGCTGAAAACCGAACGGGACTGACATACGAGCAGTACTTC. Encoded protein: CSAENRTGLTYEQYF.

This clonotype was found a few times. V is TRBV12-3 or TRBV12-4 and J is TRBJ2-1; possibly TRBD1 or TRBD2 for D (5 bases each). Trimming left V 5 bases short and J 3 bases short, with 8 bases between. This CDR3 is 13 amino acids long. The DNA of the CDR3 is TGTGCCAGCAGTGGGGACCACTACAATGAGCAGTTCTTC. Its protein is CASSGDHYNEQFF.

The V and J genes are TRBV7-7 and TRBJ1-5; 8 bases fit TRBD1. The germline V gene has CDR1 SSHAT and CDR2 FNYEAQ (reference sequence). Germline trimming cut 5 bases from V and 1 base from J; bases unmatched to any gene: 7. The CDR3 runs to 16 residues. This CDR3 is CASSPRTGKSNQPQHF. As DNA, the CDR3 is TGTGCCAGCAGCCCCAGGACAGGGAAAAGCAATCAGCCCCAGCATTTT.

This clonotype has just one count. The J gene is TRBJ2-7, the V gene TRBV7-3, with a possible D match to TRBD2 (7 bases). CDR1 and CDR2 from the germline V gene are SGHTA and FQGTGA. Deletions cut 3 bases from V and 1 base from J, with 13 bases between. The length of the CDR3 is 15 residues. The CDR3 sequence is CASSFDGGLSYEQYF. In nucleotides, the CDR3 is TGTGCCAGCAGCTTCGACGGGGGGCTATCCTACGAGCAGTACTTC.

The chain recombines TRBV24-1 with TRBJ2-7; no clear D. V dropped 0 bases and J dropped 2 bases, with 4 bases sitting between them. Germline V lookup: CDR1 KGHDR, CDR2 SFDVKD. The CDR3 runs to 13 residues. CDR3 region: CATSDLGPYEQYF. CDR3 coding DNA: TGTGCCACCAGTGATTTGGGACCCTACGAGCAGTACTTC.

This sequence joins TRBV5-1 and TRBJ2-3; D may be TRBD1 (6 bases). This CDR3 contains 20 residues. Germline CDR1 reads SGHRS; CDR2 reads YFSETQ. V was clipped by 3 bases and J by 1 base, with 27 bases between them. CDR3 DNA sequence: TGCGCCAGCAGCTCTATCCCCCTACTACGGACAGATGTTGGCACAGATACGCAGTATTTT. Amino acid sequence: CASSSIPLLRTDVGTDTQYF. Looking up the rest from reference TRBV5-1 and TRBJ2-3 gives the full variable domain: KAGVTQTPRYLIKTRGQQVTLSCSPISGHRSVSWYQQTPGQGLQFLFEYFSETQRNKGNFPGRFSGRQFSNSRSEMNVSTLELGDSALYLCASSSIPLLRTDVGTDTQYFGPGTRLTVL.

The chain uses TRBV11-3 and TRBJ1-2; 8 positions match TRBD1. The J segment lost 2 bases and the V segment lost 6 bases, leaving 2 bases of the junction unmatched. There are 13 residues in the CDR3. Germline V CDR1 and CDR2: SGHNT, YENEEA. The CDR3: CASRNRGNYGYTF. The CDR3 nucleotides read TGTGCCAGCAGAAACAGGGGGAACTATGGCTACACCTTC.

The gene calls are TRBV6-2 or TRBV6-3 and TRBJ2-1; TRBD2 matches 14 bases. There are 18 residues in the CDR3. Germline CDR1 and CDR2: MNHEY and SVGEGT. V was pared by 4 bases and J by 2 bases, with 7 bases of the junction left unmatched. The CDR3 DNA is TGTGCCAGCAGTTCTAGGACTAGCGGGGGGCCCGCCTACAATGAGCAGTTCTTC. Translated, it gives CASSSRTSGGPAYNEQFF.

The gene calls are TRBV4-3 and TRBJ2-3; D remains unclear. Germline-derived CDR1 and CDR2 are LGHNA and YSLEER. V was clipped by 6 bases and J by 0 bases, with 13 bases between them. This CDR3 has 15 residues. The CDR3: CASSNTRTSTDTQYF. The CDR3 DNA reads TGCGCCAGCAGTAACACCCGAACTAGCACAGATACGCAGTATTTT.